This T cell receptor beta chain was observed in a study of cytomegalovirus exposure and HLA in healthy donors. In the study overall: As an earlier analysis found, around 190 million T cells yielded about 120 million unique TCR beta sequences.

General observations from the study: TCR beta V- and J-gene trimming, according to a later analysis, was linked to a missense DCLRE1C variant.

Worth noting for this clone: What it recognizes is unknown.

A multiplex PCR was run with 60 Vbeta primers and 13 Jbeta primers. Assay: immunoSEQ multiplex PCR; the TCRdb copy retains only in-frame clones and omits some. There are some 120,000 clones in the sample; around three quarters occur only once, and about 4.5% lies in the top ten. In germline, CDR1 is SGHTA, CDR2 FQGNSA. This CDR3 is built from 16 residues. Trimming pared 5 bases from V and 6 bases from J, leaving 22 bases between. The rearrangement joins TRBV7-2 to TRBJ1-1, with a possible D match to TRBD1 (6 bases). This receptor was identified in a man between 25 and 39 years old in good health and CMV-seropositive. Source material: PBMCs. CDR3 amino acids: CASSLKGGALIAEAFF. In DNA form, the CDR3 reads TGTGCCAGCAGCCTCAAGGGGGGGGCGCTTATCGCTGAAGCTTTCTTT.